This T cell receptor (beta chain) was observed in a study of PD-1 blockade in classical Hodgkin lymphoma. Broader study findings: Nothing has yet pinned down what causes the repertoire differences, possibly disease activity or prior therapy. Nivolumab initiated under 1 year post-ASCT led to patient exclusion.

Relapse after autologous stem cell transplantation occurred in every patient, and brentuximab vedotin exposure varied. Details on this clone: Its antigen is not identified.

Only in-frame clones appear in the TCRdb table, and some are missing; sequencing was by immunoSEQ multiplex PCR. This table holds 150,000 or so clones, 78% found once. The material sequenced was peripheral blood mononuclear cells (PBMCs), taken before the second cycle of nivolumab. The clonotype was recovered from a human donor with classical Hodgkin lymphoma.

Here the CDR3 reads CAISGSGGNEQFF. In DNA, the CDR3 is TGTGCCATCAGTGGATCAGGGGGCAATGAGCAGTTCTTC. V gene TRBV10-3 combines with J gene TRBJ2-1, with TRBD1 matching 7 bases. Germline V gene data show CDR1 as ENHRY and CDR2 as SYGVKD. This CDR3 region has 13 residues. The junction had 3 bases not matched to a gene; V was cut back by 4 bases and J by 6 bases.